Listed below are T cell receptor beta chains from one sample, sequenced in a study of T cell repertoires in cytomegalovirus infection. Via MiXCR, TCRdb re-called the reads, giving one row per CDR3 protein. The sample shows about 830,000 distinct CDR3 sequences, around a third of them seen only once. These receptors lack a known antigen. The material was cultured CD8+ T cells from PBMCs, obtained from culture after CMV antigen stimulation. These receptors were obtained from a human donor in good health (CMV status not recorded). Some clones in this sample may be carry-over from other donors' samples. CDR3s include the opening cysteine and the closing phenylalanine or tryptophan. The D gene is left open where the match is weak. Not all rows give a size; the values are once, few, many and, for expanded clones, a class.

j_call clone_size d_call v_call cdr3_nt cdr3_aa
TRBJ2-7 - - TRBV12-3/TRBV12-4 TGTGCCAGCAGTTTCAGGGGCCCCTACGAGCAGTACTTC CASSFRGPYEQYF
TRBJ2-2 few - TRBV15 TGTGCCACCAGCATTGGGCACGGGCGCCTCGACACCGGGGAGCTGTTTTTT CATSIGHGRLDTGELFF
TRBJ2-5 - TRBD1 TRBV7-6 TGTGCCAGCAGCCCGCAGGGACAGGGGATGGGGAGCCAAGAGACCCAGTACTTC CASSPQGQGMGSQETQYF
TRBJ1-5 few - TRBV28 TGTGCCAGCTACGCCCGAGGCAATCAGCCCCAGCATTTT CASYARGNQPQHF
TRBJ2-7 - - TRBV6-1 TGTGCCAGCAGCCCCGCCGGGTCGATCTACGGAGAGCAGTACTTC CASSPAGSIYGEQYF
TRBJ2-1 many - TRBV7-2 TGTGCCAGCAGCTTATACGGCAGCCAGGGAGGCTCCTACAATGAGCAGTTCTTC CASSLYGSQGGSYNEQFF
TRBJ1-6 many - TRBV7-2 TGTGCCAGCAGCTTAGACAGGGTTTCACCCCTCCACTTT CASSLDRVSPLHF
TRBJ2-2 many - TRBV7-9 TGTGCCAGCAGCTTAGCGCGGCAAATCACCGGGGAGCTGTTTTTT CASSLARQITGELFF
TRBJ1-2 few - TRBV7-9 TGTGCCAGCAGCTTAGGACTCGGTCCAGGAGGCTACACCTTC CASSLGLGPGGYTF
TRBJ2-1 many TRBD2 TRBV6-6 TGTGCCAGCAGTGTCCCTAGCGGGGGCTACAATGAGCAGTTCTTC CASSVPSGGYNEQFF
TRBJ2-1 - TRBD1 TRBV19 TGTGCCAGTACCCCCAGGGACAGCTACTACAATGAGCAGTTCTTC CASTPRDSYYNEQFF
TRBJ1-2 - - TRBV14 TGTGCCAGCAGCCAAGATCGGAGGGGGGGCTACACCTTC CASSQDRRGGYTF
TRBJ1-1 - TRBD1 TRBV19 TGTGCCAGTAGGGGACAGGGGGTCGCTGAAGCTTTCTTT CASRGQGVAEAFF
TRBJ2-3 - TRBD2 TRBV27 TGTGCCAGCAGTCCCTTTGTCTCCCCAAGCGGGGCCTTCACAGATACGCAGTATTTT CASSPFVSPSGAFTDTQYF
TRBJ2-7 few TRBD2 TRBV20-1 TGCAGTGCGAGGACTAGCGGGCCGATCTACGAGCAGTACTTC CSARTSGPIYEQYF
TRBJ2-5 - - TRBV18 TGTGCCAGCTCACCCCCGTGGCCGGGGGAAGAGACCCAGTACTTC CASSPPWPGEETQYF
TRBJ1-1 - - TRBV7-9 TGTGCCAGCAGCTTAGCACTAGAGGGGACTGAAGCTTTCTTT CASSLALEGTEAFF
TRBJ2-3 - TRBD1 TRBV4-1 TGCGCCAGCAGCCAACCCTTCCAGGGGGTAACAGATACGCAGTATTTT CASSQPFQGVTDTQYF
TRBJ2-5 - - TRBV2 TGTGCCAGCAGTACTTGGGCAGTCCAAGAGACCCAGTACTTC CASSTWAVQETQYF
TRBJ2-3 few - TRBV5-4 TGTGCCAGCAGCTTGAAAGGGGAGAGCACAGATACGCAGTATTTT CASSLKGESTDTQYF
TRBJ1-1 few - TRBV7-9 TGTGCCAGCAGCCCTAGCGACAGACTGAAAGGAAACACTGAAGCTTTCTTT CASSPSDRLKGNTEAFF
TRBJ2-1 - TRBD2 TRBV4-3 TGCGCCAGCAGCCAGTATAGCGGGGAGTACAATGAGCAGTTCTTC CASSQYSGEYNEQFF
TRBJ2-5 once TRBD2 TRBV4-3 TGCGCCAGCAGCCCCGGGACTAGCGGGGGGTACCAAGAGACCCAGTACTTC CASSPGTSGGYQETQYF
TRBJ1-1 few TRBD1 TRBV5-6 TGTGCCAGCAGCGGAGACAGGGGGGGAGACACTGAAGCTTTCTTT CASSGDRGGDTEAFF
TRBJ1-2 once TRBD1 TRBV6-1 TGTGCCAGCAGTGACTTCGACAGGGATGGCTACACCTTC CASSDFDRDGYTF
TRBJ2-3 - TRBD1 TRBV19 TGTGCCAGTAGCATTGGACAGGGGTCGGGCACAGATACGCAGTATTTT CASSIGQGSGTDTQYF
TRBJ2-3 few TRBD2 TRBV4-1 TGCGCCAGCAGCCAAGATGTTCTAGCGGGGACATGGGATACGCAGTATTTT CASSQDVLAGTWDTQYF
TRBJ1-1 - - TRBV19 TGTGCCAGTAGTATGGCCCTGAACACTGAAGCTTTCTTT CASSMALNTEAFF
TRBJ1-2 few TRBD1 TRBV6-1 TGTGCCAGCAGCACCGGACAGGGTCGGTATGGCTACACCTTC CASSTGQGRYGYTF
TRBJ2-1 few TRBD2 TRBV29-1 TGCAGCTTTCAGCGGGGGGGGTCCCACAATGAGCAGTTCTTC CSFQRGGSHNEQFF
TRBJ2-7 few TRBD1 TRBV7-9 TGTGCCAGCAGCTCAATCGCGGACAGGCCCTACGAGCAGTACTTC CASSSIADRPYEQYF
TRBJ2-4 - - TRBV29-1 TGCAGCGTTGAAGATGAAGGCGCGGGGGCCAAAAACATTCAGTACTTC CSVEDEGAGAKNIQYF
TRBJ2-1 - - TRBV6-6 TGTGCCAGCAGAGGACAGACTCGAGAAAAATACAATGAGCAGTTCTTC CASRGQTREKYNEQFF
TRBJ1-1 - - TRBV4-1 TGCGCCAGCAGCCAAGGGGTTTTGGGGGGGGGCACTGAAGCTTTCTTT CASSQGVLGGGTEAFF
TRBJ1-1 few - TRBV28 TGTGCCAGCAGTTTCTTAGGGTCACGGGGGGAGAACACTGAAGCTTTCTTT CASSFLGSRGENTEAFF
TRBJ1-4 few - TRBV4-3 TGCGCCAGCAGCCAAGAGGGAGGAACTAATGAAAAACTGTTTTTT CASSQEGGTNEKLFF